The 22 T cell receptor beta chains presented below share a single source sample, sequenced in a study of vaccination and CD4 T cells after COVID-19. Specified treatment: roughly 10-day PBMC culture with coronavirus spike peptide pools or control peptides (ViraFEST assay). Cultured CD4+ T cell DNA was sequenced using the Oncomine TCR Beta short-read assay. Each CDR3 protein is one row after TCRdb ran MiXCR on the PCR reads. The repertoire includes 15,000 to 20,000 distinct CDR3 sequences, 60% of them detected once, and 11% sits in the top ten. No antigen has been identified for these receptors. Source material: CD4+ T cells from blood, cultured in vitro. The receptors were gathered from a human donor who had recovered from COVID-19.

The rearrangement joins TRBV6-4 to TRBJ2-1, with 8 nucleotides matching TRBD2. Trimming cost V 4 bases and J 8 bases; bases outside gene matches: 7. The CDR3 extends over 14 amino acids. The germline V gene has CDR1 MRHNA and CDR2 SNTAGT. CDR3 sequence reads: CASSVEGTSYEQFF. The CDR3 nucleotides read TGTGCCAGCAGTGTGGAGGGGACTAGTTATGAGCAGTTCTTC.

The chain uses TRBV18 and TRBJ2-1, with 11 bases fitting TRBD2. Germline lookup yields CDR1 KGHSH and CDR2 LQKENI. Trimming at V came to 3 bases and at J to 0 bases, leaving 7 bases not matched to a gene. CDR3 size: 18 residues. The CDR3 loop is CASSPTASGGNSYNEQFF. CDR3 DNA: TGTGCCAGCTCACCCACGGCTAGCGGGGGGAACTCCTACAATGAGCAGTTCTTC.

This clonotype was seen once. The chain is built from TRBV11-3 and TRBJ2-1, with TRBD1 as a possible D gene (5 bases). The CDR3 runs 15 residues. The germline V and J ends were trimmed by 1 base and 9 bases, with 16 bases remaining between them. The germline gives CDR1 SGHNT, CDR2 YENEEA. CDR3 in amino acids: CASSLVLYAQGEQFF. CDR3 DNA sequence: TGTGCCAGCAGCTTAGTATTGTACGCTCAGGGTGAGCAGTTCTTC.

This chain uses TRBV7-2 with TRBJ2-5; tentatively, D is TRBD2 (7 bases). The ends were cut back, 6 bases at V and 7 bases at J, with 24 bases in the middle. CDR3 length equals 16 residues. Germline assignment: CDR1 SGHTA and CDR2 FQGNSA. CDR3 sequence (DNA): TGTGCCAGCAGTTCCCGGGTGGGACGGGGGGCGCGGACCCAGTACTTC. Amino acid sequence: CASSSRVGRGARTQYF.

The chain joins TRBV20-1 to TRBJ1-1; D gene uncertain. The CDR3 covers 13 residues. Germline lookup yields CDR1 DFQATT and CDR2 SNEGSKA (reference sequence). Trimming took off 6 bases at V and 6 bases at J, with 17 bases between the two ends. The DNA for the CDR3 is TGCAGTGCCCAGGACGGGAGTAGGGCTGAAGCTTTCTTT. Its protein product is CSAQDGSRAEAFF.

This clonotype was detected only once. This chain connects TRBV7-2 to TRBJ1-1; perhaps TRBD1 as D (6 bases). Germline V gene lookup returns CDR1 SGHTA and CDR2 FQGNSA. The CDR3 sequence is 15 residues long. V lost 5 bases and J 1 base, leaving 14 bases between the germline ends. CDR3 DNA sequence: TGTGCCAGCAGCGCGGACAGTACCCGGAACACTGAAGCTTTCTTT. Translated: CASSADSTRNTEAFF.

This clonotype occurred a few times. This sequence joins TRBV12-3 or TRBV12-4 and TRBJ2-6; D not resolved. The CDR3 is 14 residues long. V lost 5 bases and J lost 4, with 9 bases in between. CDR3 DNA: TGTGCCAGCAGTCTAGTATTGGGGGCCAACGTCCTGACTTTC. Its protein product is CASSLVLGANVLTF.

The chain combines TRBV18 with TRBJ2-5, with D unclear. CDR3 length: 14 amino acids. Trimming removed 3 bases at V and 2 bases at J, with 10 bases between. Germline V gives CDR1 KGHSH, CDR2 LQKENI. This CDR3 reads CASSPVDVQETQYF. The CDR3 DNA sequence: TGTGCCAGCTCACCGGTCGACGTACAAGAGACCCAGTACTTC.

This clonotype was detected only a few times. This chain connects TRBV2 to TRBJ2-1; 8 bases line up with TRBD1. Germline CDR1 SNHLY, CDR2 FYNNEI. The CDR3 runs 14 residues. The junction had 6 bases not matched to a gene; V was cut back by 5 bases and J by 6 bases. The CDR3 loop is CASSWTGLTNEQFF. The CDR3 DNA sequence: TGTGCCAGCAGTTGGACAGGGTTAACCAATGAGCAGTTCTTC.

This chain uses TRBV20-1 with TRBJ2-1; 10 bases line up with TRBD2. Trimming at V came to 1 base and at J to 7 bases, leaving 10 bases not matched to a gene. The CDR3 length is 16 residues. Germline V gene data show CDR1 as DFQATT and CDR2 as SNEGSKA (reference sequence). DNA of the CDR3: TGCAGTGCTAGAGCCGCGGGAAGCGGGAGGGTGAATGAGCAGTTCTTC. Residues: CSARAAGSGRVNEQFF.

This clonotype has only a few counts. The CDR3 DNA sequence: TGTGCCACCACCGGGACAGCTAACACTGAAGCTTTCTTT. Protein sequence: CATTGTANTEAFF. The chain joins TRBV24-1 to TRBJ1-1, with 7 positions matching TRBD1. V dropped 8 bases and J dropped 2; count of bases not matched to a gene: 4. Germline loops: CDR1 KGHDR, CDR2 SFDVKD. The CDR3 covers 13 residues.

This chain uses TRBV20-1 with TRBJ2-7; perhaps TRBD2 as D (6 bases). Germline loops: CDR1 DFQATT, CDR2 SNEGSKA (reference sequence). This CDR3 region has 13 residues. Between the trimmed V and J ends, which lost 3 bases and 1 base, there was a span of 10 bases. CDR3 amino acids: CSASVGSSYEQYF. The CDR3 nucleotides are TGCAGTGCTAGTGTCGGGAGTTCCTACGAGCAGTACTTC.

This rearrangement joins TRBV19 to TRBJ2-1, with 7 positions matching TRBD2. J was trimmed by 0 bases and V by 3 bases; bases with no gene match: 8. The CDR3 contains 17 residues. Germline CDR1 and CDR2: LNHDA and SQIVND (reference sequence). The CDR3 DNA is TGTGCCAGTAGTATCTTGGTTGGCGGGGGCTCCTACAATGAGCAGTTCTTC. It translates to CASSILVGGGSYNEQFF.

This rearrangement joins TRBV7-3 to TRBJ2-5, with D unclear. CDR1 is SGHTA and CDR2 is FQGTGA in the germline V gene. The V end was cut by 3 bases, the J end by 4 bases, with 6 bases between. This CDR3 has 12 residues. CDR3 amino acids: CASSFRGETQYF. The CDR3 DNA is TGTGCCAGCAGCTTCAGAGGAGAGACCCAGTACTTC.

The V call is TRBV20-1, the J call TRBJ1-1; no firm D call. This CDR3 has 13 residues. Germline V CDR1 and CDR2: DFQATT, SNEGSKA (reference sequence). The germline V and J ends were trimmed by 4 bases and 5 bases, with 14 bases remaining between them. CDR3 sequence: CSAIGRARTEAFF. As DNA, the CDR3 is TGCAGTGCTATAGGACGGGCCAGGACTGAAGCTTTCTTT.

This clonotype is medium-sized. The V and J genes are TRBV2 and TRBJ1-2; a weak D match, TRBD1 (5 bases). Trimming took 4 bases from V and 7 from J, leaving 13 bases between them. The CDR3 has 13 amino acids. The germline V gene encodes CDR1 SNHLY and CDR2 FYNNEI. CDR3: CASSGQRDPGYTF. The CDR3 DNA sequence: TGTGCCAGCAGTGGACAGCGGGACCCTGGCTACACCTTC.

The gene calls are TRBV7-9 and TRBJ2-5; D not certain. Germline V gene sequence: CDR1 SEHNR, CDR2 FQNEAQ (reference sequence). Trimming left V 3 bases short and J 5 bases short, with 13 bases between. CDR3 length: 14 residues. CDR3 loop: CASSFWYATETQYF. The CDR3 DNA is TGTGCCAGCAGCTTTTGGTATGCTACGGAGACCCAGTACTTC. Looking up the rest from reference TRBV7-9 and TRBJ2-5 gives the full variable domain: DTGVSQNPRHKITKRGQNVTFRCDPISEHNRLYWYRQTLGQGPEFLTYFQNEAQLEKSRLLSDRFSAERPKGSFSTLEIQRTEQGDSAMYLCASSFWYATETQYFGPGTRLLVL.

The chain couples TRBV11-3 to TRBJ2-2; 7 positions match TRBD2. The germline gives CDR1 SGHNT, CDR2 YENEEA. There are 15 residues in the CDR3. V was pared by 4 bases and J by 1 base, with 3 bases of the junction left unmatched. The CDR3: CASSSPSGNTGELFF. The CDR3 DNA follows: TGTGCCAGCAGCTCCCCTAGCGGGAACACCGGGGAGCTGTTTTTT. Full variable domain (rest looked up from reference TRBV11-3 and TRBJ2-2): EAGVVQSPRYKIIEKKQPVAFWCNPISGHNTLYWYLQNLGQGPELLIRYENEEAVDDSQLPKDRFSAERLKGVDSTLKIQPAELGDSAVYLCASSSPSGNTGELFFGEGSRLTVL.

This clonotype was picked up a small number of times. For the CDR3, the DNA is TGCAGTGCCGGGACTAGCCGGTCCGGGGAGCTGTTTTTT. Translation gives CSAGTSRSGELFF. The chain has TRBV20-1 and TRBJ2-2, with 9 bases lining up with TRBD2. CDR3 length: 13 residues. Per germline, CDR1 DFQATT and CDR2 SNEGSKA (reference sequence). V was clipped by 6 bases and J by 6 bases; unmatched bases: 5.

The CDR3 DNA reads as TGTGCCAGCAGCATTACAGGGACAGGGGATCACTATGGCTACACCTTC. This encodes CASSITGTGDHYGYTF. V is TRBV21-1 and J is TRBJ1-2; the D call TRBD1 from the table was never checked on the DNA. TRBV21-1 constitutes a pseudogene. CDR3 size: 16 residues.

This chain joins TRBV7-3 and TRBJ1-5, with D perhaps matching TRBD1 (6 bases). The CDR3 runs 13 residues. The V gene's germline CDR1 is SGHTA and CDR2 FQGTGA. V lost 5 bases, J lost 7 bases, and 12 bases lay in between. The CDR3 spells CASSPDRLQPQHF. The CDR3 DNA sequence: TGTGCCAGCAGCCCCGACAGGTTACAGCCCCAGCATTTT.

The chain carries TRBV5-1 and TRBJ2-7; the match to TRBD1 covers 9 bases. Germline loops: CDR1 SGHRS, CDR2 YFSETQ. The V gene end was trimmed by 6 bases and the J gene end by 5 bases; junction bases not matched to a gene: 6. The CDR3 covers 13 residues. The CDR3 DNA reads TGCGCCAGCAACATACAGGGGGCAAACGAGCAGTACTTC. This codes for CASNIQGANEQYF.